Below, 14 T cell receptor beta chains from the same sample are listed, as sequenced in a study of blood T cells in healthy people across ages (dated by TCRdb to 2014 to 2015). Library construction relied on 5' RACE. TCRdb names Illumina HiSeq 2500 as the instrument used. A second PCR of roughly 6 to 11 cycles was run with a J-beta primer mix and a sample-barcoded 5' primer. Clones were called with MiXCR by TCRdb after fastp trimmed the public reads at Q25, and only in-frame beta chains were retained. When rows share a CDR3 protein, they turn into one entry using the most common DNA and genes. In all, the sample holds roughly 700,000 distinct CDR3 sequences, and roughly 49% of those were seen once. 30% to 35% of the sample is in the top ten clones. The sequencing input was blood. The receptors were sampled from a woman aged 55-70 years in good health.

The V gene is TRBV6-2 or TRBV6-3, the J gene TRBJ2-7, with 7 bases aligning to TRBD2. Germline V gene data show CDR1 as MNHEY and CDR2 as SVGEGT. Trimming at V came to 6 bases and at J to 7 bases, leaving 12 bases not matched to a gene. The CDR3 spans 14 residues. CDR3 sequence: CASSISGIYNEQYF. CDR3 nucleotide sequence: TGTGCCAGCAGCATAAGCGGGATTTACAATGAGCAGTACTTC.

J is TRBJ2-1 and V is TRBV2, with D perhaps TRBD2 (6 bases). Germline CDR1 and CDR2: SNHLY and FYNNEI. The CDR3 sequence is 16 residues long. Trimming took off 5 bases at V and 3 bases at J, with 17 bases between the two ends. The CDR3 sequence: CASSLEGPRFYNEQFF. Written as DNA, the CDR3 is TGTGCCAGCAGTCTGGAGGGCCCGAGGTTCTACAATGAGCAGTTCTTC.

This clonotype was detected a few times. This clone may be a read error of a much larger clone one base away. This chain joins TRBV6-5 and TRBJ2-5; 14 nucleotides match TRBD2. Germline values: CDR1 MNHEY, CDR2 SVGAGI. CDR3 length: 16 residues. V gave up 7 bases and J gave up 11 bases; unmatched junction bases: 15. The CDR3 here is CASKPPGLAGVGEQYF. The CDR3 region has the DNA TGTGCCAGCAAGCCACCGGGACTAGCGGGAGTGGGTGAGCAGTACTTC.

The V gene is TRBV4-3, the J gene TRBJ2-1; the match to TRBD2 covers 11 bases. V shed 1 base, J shed 7 bases, and the junction held 9 bases outside the gene matches. This CDR3 spans 17 amino acids. Germline-derived CDR1 and CDR2 are LGHNA and YSLEER. As DNA, the CDR3 is TGCGCCAGCAGCCAAGGACTAGCGGGACGGGAAGGAAATGAGCAGTTCTTC. This gives the protein CASSQGLAGREGNEQFF.

This chain connects TRBV6-6 to TRBJ2-5; D might be TRBD2 (7 bases). Gene TRBJ2-7 matches the end of the DNA better, so the J call may be wrong. Germline V gives CDR1 MNHNY, CDR2 SVGAGI (reference sequence). The CDR3 is made up of 15 amino acids. CDR3 coding DNA: TGTGCCAGCAGCTTATACGGGGGGCGCTTCTACGAGCAGTACTTC. Amino acid sequence: CASSLYGGRFYEQYF.

The chain couples TRBV10-3 to TRBJ2-7; D is perhaps TRBD1 (6 bases). Trimming removed 7 bases from V and 3 bases from J, with 13 bases in between. The CDR3 has 13 amino acids. Germline V gene sequence: CDR1 ENHRY, CDR2 SYGVKD. The CDR3 is CAIKGDNVYEQYF. CDR3 coding DNA: TGTGCCATCAAGGGGGACAACGTCTACGAGCAGTACTTC.

The rearrangement links TRBV7-2 to TRBJ2-4; weak D call: TRBD2 (6 bases). CDR3 length: 14 amino acids. V shed 5 bases and J shed 5 bases, with 13 bases lying between them. The germline V gene has CDR1 SGHTA and CDR2 FQGNSA. The chain's CDR3 is CASSVGGRQNIQYF. The DNA for the CDR3 is TGTGCCAGCAGCGTAGGAGGGCGCCAAAACATTCAGTACTTC.

This clonotype was observed a few times. The chain carries TRBV25-1 and TRBJ2-7; no definite D call. V shed 4 bases and J shed 2 bases, with 9 bases lying between them. The germline CDR1 and CDR2 sequences are MGHDK and SYGVNS. The CDR3 extends over 13 amino acids. CDR3 in amino acids: CASSGVGTYEQYF. The CDR3 DNA is TGTGCCAGCAGTGGGGTGGGTACCTACGAGCAGTACTTC.

CDR3: CASSRQGWQNEKLFF. CDR3 in DNA: TGCGCCAGCAGCCGACAGGGTTGGCAAAATGAAAAACTGTTTTTT. The rearrangement links TRBV5-1 to TRBJ1-4, with TRBD1 identical over 7 bases. Germline values: CDR1 SGHRS, CDR2 YFSETQ. The J segment lost 5 bases and the V segment lost 4 bases, leaving 8 bases of the junction unmatched. This CDR3 spans 15 amino acids. The full variable domain, rest sourced from reference TRBV5-1 and TRBJ1-4, is KAGVTQTPRYLIKTRGQQVTLSCSPISGHRSVSWYQQTPGQGLQFLFEYFSETQRNKGNFPGRFSGRQFSNSRSEMNVSTLELGDSALYLCASSRQGWQNEKLFFGSGTQLSVL.

Regarding this clonotype: One junction end does not reproduce the germline sequence, and a read error may be involved. The J gene is TRBJ2-3, the V gene TRBV7-2, with TRBD1 identical over 7 bases. Germline CDR1 and CDR2: SGHTA and FQGNSA. The CDR3 sequence is 15 residues long. CDR3: CVSSFTGTDTDTQYF. As DNA, the CDR3 is TGTGTCAGCAGCTTTACCGGGACAGACACAGATACGCAGTATTTT.

This clonotype was detected ten times or more. This sequence joins TRBV12-3 or TRBV12-4 and TRBJ1-2, with D unresolved. Trimming shortened V by 2 bases and J by 0 bases, and 4 bases separated the two germline ends. The CDR3 consists of 13 residues. CDR3 residues: CASSLTPNYGYTF. The CDR3 bases are TGTGCCAGCAGTTTAACCCCTAACTATGGCTACACCTTC.

Details on this clonotype: Germline is not matched at one junction end, which may reflect a read error. J is TRBJ2-3 and V is TRBV12-3 or TRBV12-4; 7 nucleotides line up with TRBD1. This CDR3 has 14 amino acids. For the CDR3, the DNA is TGTGCCAGCAGATCCAGGGGGAGAGCAGATGCGCAGTATTTT. Amino acids: CASRSRGRADAQYF.

This clonotype was detected only a few times. This chain connects TRBV30 to TRBJ1-2, with D possibly matching TRBD1 (5 bases). Trimming pared 3 bases from V and 4 bases from J, leaving 12 bases between. CDR1 and CDR2 (germline): GTSNPN, SVGIG (reference sequence). The length of the CDR3 is 13 residues. CDR3: CAWRKDGTYGYTF. As DNA, the CDR3 is TGTGCCTGGAGGAAGGACGGGACCTATGGCTACACCTTC.

The chain links TRBV4-2 to TRBJ2-7; a possible D gene is TRBD2 (5 bases). Germline loops: CDR1 LGHNA, CDR2 YNFKEQ. CDR3 length: 15 amino acids. The V end was cut by 4 bases, the J end by 0 bases, with 13 bases between. Here the CDR3 DNA reads TGTGCCAGCAGCCCGTCGTTGGGGAGCTCCTACGAGCAGTACTTC. This sequence encodes CASSPSLGSSYEQYF.